This T cell receptor beta chain was obtained from a study of pediatric ulcerative colitis. General study points: Blood samples from a couple of patients yielded substantially fewer templates and were excluded from blood-rectal overlap analysis.

Rectal tissue came from one to two pinch biopsies taken at colonoscopy. With respect to this clone: Its antigen is not identified.

The length of the CDR3 is 16 residues. V lost 5 bases to trimming and J lost 9 bases; unmatched junction nucleotides: 13. Germline loops: CDR1 SGHRS, CDR2 YFSETQ. Sequencing used immunoSEQ multiplex PCR; TCRdb keeps in-frame clones, though not all of them. The table has over 45,000 clones, 78% seen once; the top ten hold about 4%. The rearrangement uses TRBV5-1 and TRBJ1-6; 8 nucleotides line up with TRBD1. This receptor was obtained from a girl aged 5 to 17 with moderate ulcerative colitis. Sequencing used gut tissue. Here the CDR3 reads CASRGTGQGDGSPLHF. The CDR3 DNA sequence: TGCGCCAGCAGGGGGACCGGACAGGGTGATGGTTCACCCCTCCACTTT.